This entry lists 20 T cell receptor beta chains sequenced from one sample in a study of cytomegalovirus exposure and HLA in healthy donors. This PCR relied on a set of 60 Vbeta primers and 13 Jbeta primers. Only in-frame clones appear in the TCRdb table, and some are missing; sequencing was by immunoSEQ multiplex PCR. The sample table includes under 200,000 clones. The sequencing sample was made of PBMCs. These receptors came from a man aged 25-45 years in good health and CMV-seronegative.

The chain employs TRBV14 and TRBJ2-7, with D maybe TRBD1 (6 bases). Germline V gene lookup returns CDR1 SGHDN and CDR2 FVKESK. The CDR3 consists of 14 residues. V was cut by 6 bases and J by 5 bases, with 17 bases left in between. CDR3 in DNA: TGTGCCAGCAGTTCATTATACAGGGAGAACGAGCAGTACTTC. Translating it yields CASSSLYRENEQYF.

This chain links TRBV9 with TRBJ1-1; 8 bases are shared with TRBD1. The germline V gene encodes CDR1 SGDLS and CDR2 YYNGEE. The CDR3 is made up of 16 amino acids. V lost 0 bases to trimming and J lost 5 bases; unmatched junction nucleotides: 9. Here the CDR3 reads CASSVGAGGDETEAFF. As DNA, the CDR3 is TGTGCCAGCAGCGTAGGGGCAGGGGGCGATGAGACTGAAGCTTTCTTT. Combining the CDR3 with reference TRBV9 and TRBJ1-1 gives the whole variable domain DSGVTQTPKHLITATGQRVTLRCSPRSGDLSVYWYQQSLDQGLQFLIQYYNGEERAKGNILERFSAQQFPDLHSELNLSSLELGDSALYFCASSVGAGGDETEAFFGQGTRLTVV.

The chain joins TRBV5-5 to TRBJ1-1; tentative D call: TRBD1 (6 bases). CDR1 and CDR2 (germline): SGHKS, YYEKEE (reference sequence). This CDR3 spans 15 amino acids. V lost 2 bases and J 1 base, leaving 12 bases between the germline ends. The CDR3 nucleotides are TGTGCCAGCAGCTTTCTACGGGACACGAACACTGAAGCTTTCTTT. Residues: CASSFLRDTNTEAFF.

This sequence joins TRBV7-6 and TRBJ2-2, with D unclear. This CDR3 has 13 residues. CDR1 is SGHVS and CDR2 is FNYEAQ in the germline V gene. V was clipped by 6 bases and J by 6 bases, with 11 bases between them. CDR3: CASSLEAAGELFF. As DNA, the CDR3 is TGTGCCAGCAGTCTCGAGGCCGCCGGGGAGCTGTTTTTT.

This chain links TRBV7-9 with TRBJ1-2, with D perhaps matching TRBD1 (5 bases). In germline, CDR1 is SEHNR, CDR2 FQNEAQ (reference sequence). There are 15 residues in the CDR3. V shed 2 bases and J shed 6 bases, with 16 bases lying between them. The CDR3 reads CASSLKGQERHGYTF. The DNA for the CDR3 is TGTGCCAGCAGCTTAAAGGGGCAGGAACGTCATGGCTACACCTTC.

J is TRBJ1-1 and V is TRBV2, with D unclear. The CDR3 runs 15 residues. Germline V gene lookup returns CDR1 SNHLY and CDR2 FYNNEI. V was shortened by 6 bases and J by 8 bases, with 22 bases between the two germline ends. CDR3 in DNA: TGTGCCAGCAGGCAACAGACCGGCGCAAGGAACGAAGCTTTCTTT. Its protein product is CASRQQTGARNEAFF. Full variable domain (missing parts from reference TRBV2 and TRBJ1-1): EPEVTQTPSHQVTQMGQEVILRCVPISNHLYFYWYRQILGQKVEFLVSFYNNEISEKSEIFDDQFSVERPDGSNFTLKIRSTKLEDSAMYFCASRQQTGARNEAFFGQGTRLTVV.

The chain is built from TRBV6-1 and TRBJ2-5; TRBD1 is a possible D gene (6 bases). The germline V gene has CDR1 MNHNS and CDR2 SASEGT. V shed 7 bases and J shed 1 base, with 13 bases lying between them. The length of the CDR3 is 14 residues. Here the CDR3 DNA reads TGTGCCAGCACCGGGAACAGGGCCCAAGAGACCCAGTACTTC. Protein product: CASTGNRAQETQYF.

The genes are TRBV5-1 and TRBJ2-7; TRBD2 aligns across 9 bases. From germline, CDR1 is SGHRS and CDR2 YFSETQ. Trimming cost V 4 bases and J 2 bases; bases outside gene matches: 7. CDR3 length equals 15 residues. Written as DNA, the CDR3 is TGCGCCAGCAGCCCCTATGGCGGGAGGGCCTACGAGCAGTACTTC. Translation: CASSPYGGRAYEQYF.

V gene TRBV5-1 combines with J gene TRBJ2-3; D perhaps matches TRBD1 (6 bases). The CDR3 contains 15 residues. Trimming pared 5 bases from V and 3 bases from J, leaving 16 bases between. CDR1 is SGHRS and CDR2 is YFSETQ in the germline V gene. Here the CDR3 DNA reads TGCGCCAGCAGAGACAGGATGAGAGGAACAGATACGCAGTATTTT. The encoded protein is CASRDRMRGTDTQYF.

The CDR3 loop is CASSVGSQQAGYEKLFF. The CDR3 nucleotides are TGTGCCAGCAGCGTTGGATCCCAACAGGCAGGTTATGAAAAACTGTTTTTT. This chain connects TRBV9 to TRBJ1-4; possible D gene TRBD1, 5 bases. This CDR3 comprises 17 residues. V was clipped by 2 bases and J by 6 bases, with 20 bases between them. Germline CDR1 SGDLS, CDR2 YYNGEE.

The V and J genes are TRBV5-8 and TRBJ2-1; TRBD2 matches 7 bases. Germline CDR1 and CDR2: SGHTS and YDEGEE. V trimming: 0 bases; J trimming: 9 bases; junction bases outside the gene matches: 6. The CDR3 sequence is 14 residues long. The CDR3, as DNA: TGTGCCAGCAGCTTGGGGACTAGTCTCGGTGAGCAGTTCTTC. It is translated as CASSLGTSLGEQFF.

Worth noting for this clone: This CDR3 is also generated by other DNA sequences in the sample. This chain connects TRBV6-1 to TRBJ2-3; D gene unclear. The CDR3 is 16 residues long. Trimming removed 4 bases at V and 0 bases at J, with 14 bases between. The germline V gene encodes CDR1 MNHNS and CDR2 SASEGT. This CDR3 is CASSVSRERSTDTQYF. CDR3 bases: TGTGCCAGCAGTGTATCAAGAGAACGAAGCACAGATACGCAGTATTTT.

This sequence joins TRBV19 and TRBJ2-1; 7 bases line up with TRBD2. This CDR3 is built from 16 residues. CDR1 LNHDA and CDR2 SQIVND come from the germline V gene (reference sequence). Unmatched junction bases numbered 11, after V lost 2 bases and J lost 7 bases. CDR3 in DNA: TGTGCCAGTAGTATAAGTCCGGGCGGGAGTTGGAATGAGCAGTTCTTC. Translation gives CASSISPGGSWNEQFF.

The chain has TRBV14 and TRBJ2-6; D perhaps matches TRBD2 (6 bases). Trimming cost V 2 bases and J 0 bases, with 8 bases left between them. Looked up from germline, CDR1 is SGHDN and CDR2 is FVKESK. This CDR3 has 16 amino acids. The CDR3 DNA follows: TGTGCCAGCAGCCAATTGGAGGGCTCTGGGGCCAACGTCCTGACTTTC. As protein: CASSQLEGSGANVLTF.

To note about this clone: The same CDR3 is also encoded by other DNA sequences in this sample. CDR3 protein: CASSLGPGSNTEAFF. CDR3 nucleotide sequence: TGCGCCAGCAGCTTGGGGCCAGGATCCAACACTGAAGCTTTCTTT. This chain uses TRBV5-1 with TRBJ1-1; the D is unclear. Trimming removed 0 bases at V and 2 bases at J, with 11 bases between. The CDR3 is 15 residues long. The germline V gene encodes CDR1 SGHRS and CDR2 YFSETQ.

As DNA, the CDR3 is TGTGCCAGCTCACCCGACAGGTTCTATGGCTACACCTTC. Translation gives CASSPDRFYGYTF. The chain employs TRBV18 and TRBJ1-2, with D possibly TRBD1 on 6 matching bases. Germline V gene lookup returns CDR1 KGHSH and CDR2 LQKENI. This CDR3 has 13 residues. V lost 3 bases and J 4 bases, leaving 9 bases between the germline ends. Variable domain in full (rest from reference TRBV18 and TRBJ1-2): NAGVMQNPRHLVRRRGQEARLRCSPMKGHSHVYWYRQLPEEGLKFMVYLQKENIIDESGMPKERFSAEFPKEGPSILRIQQVVRGDSAAYFCASSPDRFYGYTFGSGTRLTVV.

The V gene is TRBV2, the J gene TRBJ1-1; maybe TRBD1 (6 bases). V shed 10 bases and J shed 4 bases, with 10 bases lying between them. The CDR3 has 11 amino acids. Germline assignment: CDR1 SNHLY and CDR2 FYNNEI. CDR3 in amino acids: CAKGGSTEAFF. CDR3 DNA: TGTGCCAAGGGGGGGAGCACTGAAGCTTTCTTT. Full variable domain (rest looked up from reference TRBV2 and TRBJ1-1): EPEVTQTPSHQVTQMGQEVILRCVPISNHLYFYWYRQILGQKVEFLVSFYNNEISEKSEIFDDQFSVERPDGSNFTLKIRSTKLEDSAMYFCAKGGSTEAFFGQGTRLTVV.

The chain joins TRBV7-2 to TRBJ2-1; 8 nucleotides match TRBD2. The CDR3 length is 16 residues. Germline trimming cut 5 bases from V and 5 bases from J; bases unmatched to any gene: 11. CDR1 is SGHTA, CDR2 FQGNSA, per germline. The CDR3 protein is CASSPQSGGHNNEQFF. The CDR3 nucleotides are TGTGCCAGCAGCCCGCAGAGCGGGGGCCATAACAATGAGCAGTTCTTC.

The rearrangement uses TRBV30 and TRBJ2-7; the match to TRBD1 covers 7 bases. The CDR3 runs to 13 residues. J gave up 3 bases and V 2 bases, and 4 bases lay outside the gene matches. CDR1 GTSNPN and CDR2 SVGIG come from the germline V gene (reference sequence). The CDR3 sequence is CAWSSGQNYEQYF. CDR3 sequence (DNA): TGTGCCTGGAGTTCGGGACAGAACTACGAGCAGTACTTC. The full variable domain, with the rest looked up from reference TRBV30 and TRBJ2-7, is SQTIHQWPATLVQPVGSPLSLECTVEGTSNPNLYWYRQAAGRGLQLLFYSVGIGQISSEVPQNLSASRPQDRQFILSSKKLLLSDSGFYLCAWSSGQNYEQYFGPGTRLTVT.

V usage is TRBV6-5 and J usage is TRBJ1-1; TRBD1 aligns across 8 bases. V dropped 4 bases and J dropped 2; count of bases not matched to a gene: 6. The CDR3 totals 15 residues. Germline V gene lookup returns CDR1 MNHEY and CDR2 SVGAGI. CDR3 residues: CASSFQQGGNTEAFF. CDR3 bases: TGTGCCAGCAGTTTTCAACAGGGGGGAAACACTGAAGCTTTCTTT.